This TCR beta chain was found in a study of T cells in Graves' hyperthyroidism and ophthalmopathy (dated by TCRdb to the late 2010s). About the full investigation: Peripheral blood was sampled at the time of initial diagnosis, prior to any treatment. The paper describes TCR Vbeta CDR3 sequencing of 140 or so peripheral blood samples, made up of 43 ophthalmopathy patients, 70 to 75 hyperthyroidism patients and 17 progressor patients. Whether ophthalmopathy could be predicted prospectively was tested in an independent validation cohort made up of 18 to 20 hyperthyroidism patients plus 17 patients who later progressed to ophthalmopathy. Thyroid tissue and blood T-cell repertoires from six Graves' hyperthyroidism patients were also compared in the study. To identify distinguishing TCR V-J signatures, a discovery cohort of around 98 patients was used, comprising 40 to 45 with Graves' ophthalmopathy and around 60 with stable Graves' hyperthyroidism. Once sampling was done, hyperthyroidism patients were given methimazole at a starting dose of 30 mg daily, whereas ophthalmopathy patients were given high-dose intravenous methylprednisolone. The roughly 99 discovery patients were divided at random into training and test sets in a 7:3 ratio.

A word on this clonotype: No cognate antigen has been identified for it. No base-level quality is on record; no much larger clone is a single base apart.

Beyond this particular receptor, the publication reports: Ophthalmopathy was separated from stable hyperthyroidism by a 13 V-J signature model, with approximately 86% sensitivity and approximately 81% specificity obtained in cross-validation and 80%/75% obtained in testing. Sample size was not statistically predetermined, and blinding of investigators to group allocation was not performed. In validation, the model predicted progression to ophthalmopathy with around 71% sensitivity and roughly 75% specificity, a median of around six months before onset. Blood samples also contained most of the expanded thyroid clonotypes (frequency above 0.001), which suggests that blood repertoires may reflect thyroid immune responses.

The TCR beta CDR3 regions were amplified from RNA transcripts. A first-round RT-PCR of the TCR CDR3 used the HTBI primer set with the Qiagen OneStep RT-PCR kit. A second multiplex PCR round built the libraries, followed by size selection and purification. The libraries were sequenced on an Illumina HiSeq2000 using paired-end 100 bp reads. Per the original workflow: SOAPnuke was used to process the raw data, throwing out any read that contained adapters or uncalled bases, had a mean Phred below 15, or lacked an exact constant-primer or identifier match. High-quality paired reads were merged using COPE v1.2.5, and each unique nucleotide sequence was defined as a clonotype. MiTCR v1.1 was used to align clonotypes to the IMGT TRBV, TRBD and TRBJ reference segments. The analysis included only V-J combinations with a frequency above 0.0001, which together covered about 99% of the repertoires. A TCS score was defined as the ratio of F50 (clonal expansion) to E x V (chaos), with BLOSUM62-based TCRdist applied between CDR3 peptides within each V-J. Welch's t-statistics and random forest reduced several hundred V-J features to roughly 13, which were used in a naive Bayes classifier (R e1071). The raw public data were reprocessed by TCRdb itself: fastp quality trimming at Q25, MiXCR clonotype calling, in-frame beta chains only. Records with the same CDR3 protein are collapsed into one entry carrying the most frequent genes and DNA. The V and J calls and clone size are TCRdb's, not the authors'. Here the sample has around 340,000 distinct CDR3 sequences; more than 11% occur a single time. The leading ten clones occupy approximately 25% of the sample.

A patient counted as having stable Graves' hyperthyroidism if no progression to ophthalmopathy occurred over 18 months of follow-up. The hyperthyroidism patients were between 18 and 65 years old and newly diagnosed, with a disease duration of less than 2 months. Exclusion was applied to patients with uncontrolled infections, other autoimmune diseases, pregnancy or lactation. Diagnoses were established on the basis of clinical symptoms, serum thyroxine and TRAb, thyroid ultrasound, and orbital computed tomography. PBMCs were separated from approximately 9.9 ml of fresh peripheral blood using Ficoll-Paque density gradient centrifugation. Trizol reagent was used to extract total RNA, and RNA quality was then checked on an Agilent 2100 Bioanalyzer. What was sequenced was blood. The sequence came from a woman between 25 and 40 years old with Graves' hyperthyroidism.

The sequence in DNA is TGTGCCAGCCCCCAGGGATGGGGCACAGATACGCAGTATTTT. It translates to CASPQGWGTDTQYF. The chain couples TRBV5-8 to TRBJ2-3; matching of 5 bases hints at TRBD1 as the D gene. Reading the germline V gene gives CDR1 SGHTS and CDR2 YDEGEE. The CDR3 numbers 14 residues from cysteine through phenylalanine. The CDR3 DNA has 42 bases and is translated from base 1. Deletion took 7 bases off V and 1 base off J, with a span of 13 bases between the germline ends.